Following are 22 T cell receptor beta chains from one sample sequenced in a study of tumor-infiltrating lymphocytes in primary liver carcinoma. The study co-extracted DNA and RNA from around 20-30 mg of unsorted bulk tissue. cDNA specific to TCR beta was made from approximately 0.55 ug of total RNA, with a constant-region primer employed for priming. Libraries covering TCR beta were generated through three nested multiplex PCR rounds (using a slightly modified ARM-PCR). TRBV1-TRBV30 forward and Cbeta reverse primers drove the first two approximately 11-cycle rounds. TCRdb processed the multiplex PCR reads anew with MiXCR; each CDR3 protein has one entry. The sample has approximately 54,000 distinct CDR3 sequences, around 79% seen once. Sample: liver tumor tissue from sampling region 2. As for subset: tumor region T2, inferior pole. These receptors came from a man between 40 and 49 years old with primary liver carcinoma and hepatitis B virus infection.

The chain combines TRBV12-3 or TRBV12-4 with TRBJ2-1; D is perhaps TRBD1 or TRBD2 (5 bases each). CDR3 length: 13 residues. Trimming removed 7 bases at V and 7 bases at J, with 14 bases between. Written as DNA, the CDR3 is TGTGCCAGCAACTCCATAGGGGAGAATGAGCAGTTCTTC. The encoded protein is CASNSIGENEQFF.

CDR3 amino acids: CASSSADRGGEQFF. The CDR3 nucleotides read TGTGCCAGCAGCTCGGCCGACAGGGGGGGTGAGCAGTTCTTC. The chain employs TRBV5-4 and TRBJ2-1, with 9 nucleotides matching TRBD1. With V trimmed by 3 bases and J by 9 bases, 7 bases remained unmatched. The germline V gene has CDR1 SGHNT and CDR2 YYREEE (reference sequence). This CDR3 is built from 14 residues. Drawing the rest from reference TRBV5-4 and TRBJ2-1, the complete variable domain is ETGVTQSPTHLIKTRGQQVTLRCSSQSGHNTVSWYQQALGQGPQFIFQYYREEENGRGNFPPRFSGLQFPNYSSELNVNALELDDSALYLCASSSADRGGEQFFGPGTRLTVL.

The chain couples TRBV11-2 to TRBJ2-1; D is ambiguous. The CDR3 covers 16 residues. V was pared by 3 bases and J by 9 bases, with 21 bases between. Per the germline V gene, CDR1 is SGHAT and CDR2 is FQNNGV. CDR3 nucleotide sequence: TGTGCCAGCAGCTTGGATATCGGGCTATCCATGAGTGAGCAGTTCTTC. The encoded protein is CASSLDIGLSMSEQFF.

As to this clonotype: The conserved final phenylalanine or tryptophan is absent from the CDR3, which likely points to a read error. The rearrangement uses TRBV11-2 and TRBJ2-7; 7 nucleotides line up with TRBD1. The CDR3 runs 15 residues. The ends lost 5 bases at V and 2 bases at J; junction bases unmatched: 9. Germline lookup yields CDR1 SGHAT and CDR2 FQNNGV. CDR3 DNA sequence: TGTGCCAGCAGCGTAGGTAGGGGGCTTACCTACGAGCAGTACTCC. This encodes CASSVGRGLTYEQYS.

With regard to this clonotype: The junction departs from germline at one end; a sequencing error may be responsible. This chain connects TRBV11-2 to TRBJ1-4, with D tentatively TRBD1 (5 bases). Germline-derived CDR1 and CDR2 are SGHAT and FQNNGV. CDR3 length equals 14 residues. In DNA form, the CDR3 reads TGTGCCAGTAGCTTAGAAGTTGGGGACGAAGAACTGTTTTTT. Protein product: CASSLEVGDEELFF.

This clonotype was recorded many times. DNA of the CDR3: TGTGCCAGCAGCATGACTAGCGGGTTTCAAGAGACCCAGTACTTC. It yields the protein CASSMTSGFQETQYF. The V gene is TRBV13, the J gene TRBJ2-5, with 10 bases aligning to TRBD2. V trimming: 5 bases; J trimming: 2 bases; junction bases outside the gene matches: 5. The CDR3 sequence is 15 residues long. In germline, CDR1 is PRHDT, CDR2 FYEKMQ (reference sequence).

For this clonotype: Sequence at one end of the junction differs from germline and may be a read error. This chain connects TRBV12-3 or TRBV12-4 to TRBJ2-7, with D maybe TRBD1 (5 bases). This CDR3 has 12 amino acids. CDR3 coding DNA: TGTGCCAGCTCGATATGGGGCTACGGGCAGTACTTC. As protein: CASSIWGYGQYF.

This clonotype appeared a few times. The conserved closing phenylalanine or tryptophan is absent in this CDR3, likely reflecting a read error. The chain couples TRBV4-1 to TRBJ2-3, with a tentative D call TRBD2 (5 bases). In germline, CDR1 is MGHRA, CDR2 YSYEKL. The CDR3 sequence is 13 residues long. CDR3 loop: CASSPRGTDTQYL. The CDR3 bases are TGCGCTAGCAGCCCGCGGGGCACAGATACGCAGTATTTA.

This clonotype was counted at least ten times. The rearrangement uses TRBV10-3 and TRBJ2-1; 9 nucleotides align to TRBD2. The CDR3 is 19 amino acids. In germline, CDR1 is ENHRY, CDR2 SYGVKD. Trimming removed 4 bases from V and 6 bases from J; junction bases left unmatched: 19. The CDR3 nucleotides read TGTGCCATCAGTGTCGATGGGACATTTAGCGGGAGTGAGGGCAATGAGCAGTTCTTC. This codes for CAISVDGTFSGSEGNEQFF.

A remark on this clonotype: One end of the junction varies from germline; a read error may be responsible. The rearrangement links TRBV6-5 to TRBJ1-2; a possible D gene is TRBD1 (5 bases). Germline values: CDR1 MNHEY, CDR2 SVGAGI. The CDR3 runs to 17 residues. The CDR3 loop is CTSSSQGGAGTSRGYTF. CDR3 bases: TGTACCAGCAGTTCCCAAGGTGGGGCAGGGACCTCACGAGGCTACACCTTC.

The chain has TRBV25-1 and TRBJ2-1, with D uncertain. Trimming took 5 bases from V and 9 from J, leaving 17 bases between them. The CDR3 has 14 residues. The germline gives CDR1 MGHDK, CDR2 SYGVNS. DNA for the CDR3: TGTGCCAGCAGTAATGGGTTTGAGGCACGTGAGCAGTTCTTC. It translates to CASSNGFEAREQFF.

Notes on this clonotype: The conserved phenylalanine or tryptophan normally closing the CDR3 is absent here, so this likely arose from a read error. The chain joins TRBV29-1 to TRBJ2-7, with a tentative D call TRBD2 (5 bases). V shed 5 bases and J shed 3 bases, with 17 bases lying between them. Germline V CDR1 and CDR2: SQVTM, ANQGSEA. The CDR3 is 14 residues long. Written as DNA, the CDR3 is TGCAGCGTTATAACAGAGGGCAGCCACTACGAGCAGTACTCC. Encoded protein: CSVITEGSHYEQYS.

As regards this clonotype: One end of the junction does not line up with germline, which may come from a read error. The chain employs TRBV7-9 and TRBJ2-2, with D tentatively TRBD1 (5 bases). Germline values: CDR1 SEHNR, CDR2 FQNEAQ (reference sequence). This CDR3 has 13 residues. The CDR3 protein is CTSSLQGTGELFF. CDR3 nucleotide sequence: TGTACCAGCAGCCTGCAGGGAACCGGGGAGCTGTTTTTT. Full variable domain (remainder filled in from reference TRBV7-9 and TRBJ2-2): DTGVSQNPRHKITKRGQNVTFRCDPISEHNRLYWYRQTLGQGPEFLTYFQNEAQLEKSRLLSDRFSAERPKGSFSTLEIQRTEQGDSAMYLCTSSLQGTGELFFGEGSRLTVL.

The rearrangement uses TRBV10-2 and TRBJ1-2; no clear D. V lost 6 bases to trimming and J lost 3 bases, with 11 bases between them. The germline CDR1 and CDR2 sequences are WSHSY and SAAADI. The CDR3 has 13 amino acids. CDR3 residues: CASRRPLDYGYTF. Here the CDR3 DNA reads TGCGCCAGCAGGAGGCCTCTGGACTATGGCTACACCTTC.

Comments on this clonotype: The junction and the germline gene differ at one end; a read error may be behind it. The chain recombines TRBV11-2 with TRBJ1-1; tentative D call: TRBD1 (6 bases). CDR1 and CDR2 (germline): SGHAT, FQNNGV. This CDR3 contains 16 residues. The CDR3 region has the DNA TGTGCCAGTAGTCGTACGATTCTGGGACATGTCACTGGAGCTTTCTTT. It yields the protein CASSRTILGHVTGAFF. Full variable domain (remainder filled in from reference TRBV11-2 and TRBJ1-1): EAGVAQSPRYKIIEKRQSVAFWCNPISGHATLYWYQQILGQGPKLLIQFQNNGVVDDSQLPKDRFSAERLKGVDSTLKIQPAKLEDSAVYLCASSRTILGHVTGAFFGQGTRLTVV.

Concerning this clonotype itself: Its ends do not fully match the called genes, so a read error is possible. The rearrangement uses TRBV11-3 and TRBJ2-7; 7 bases are shared with TRBD2. The CDR3 contains 15 residues. Germline V gene lookup returns CDR1 SGHNT and CDR2 YENEEA. CDR3 nucleotide sequence: TGCGCCAGCAGCACCGGACTAGGGGCGCCCTACGAGCAGTACTTC. Translated, it gives CASSTGLGAPYEQYF.

The count of this clonotype is one. Germline is not matched at one junction end, which may reflect a read error. The chain is built from TRBV11-2 and TRBJ2-7, with TRBD2 matching over 15 bases. The germline gives CDR1 SGHAT, CDR2 FQNNGV. The CDR3 contains 18 residues. CDR3 protein: CASRLSVGLAGGWYDQYF. The DNA of the CDR3 is TGTGCCAGCAGATTATCCGTTGGACTAGCGGGAGGGTGGTACGACCAGTACTTC. Supplemented by reference TRBV11-2 and TRBJ2-7, the full variable domain reads EAGVAQSPRYKIIEKRQSVAFWCNPISGHATLYWYQQILGQGPKLLIQFQNNGVVDDSQLPKDRFSAERLKGVDSTLKIQPAKLEDSAVYLCASRLSVGLAGGWYDQYFGPGTRLTVT.

In the case of this clonotype: One end of the junction is discordant with germline, which a read error may explain. The rearrangement links TRBV4-1 to TRBJ2-1, with no clear D. The CDR3 sequence is 18 residues long. CDR1 is MGHRA, CDR2 YSYEKL, per germline. The CDR3 nucleotides are TGCGCCAGCAGCCAAGAGTGGTTGGCGAGAGGCTCCTACAACGAGCAGTTCTTC. Translating gives CASSQEWLARGSYNEQFF.

There are a few counts of this clonotype. This sequence joins TRBV9 and TRBJ1-1; D perhaps matches TRBD1 (5 bases). V was shortened by 3 bases and J by 4 bases, with 13 bases between the two germline ends. The CDR3 is made up of 14 amino acids. Germline-derived CDR1 and CDR2 are SGDLS and YYNGEE. CDR3: CASSATVKGTEAFF. DNA of the CDR3: TGTGCCAGCAGCGCGACAGTTAAGGGCACTGAAGCTTTCTTT.

A remark on this clonotype: A single base separates this from a much larger clone, so it may be a read error. The chain employs TRBV20-1 and TRBJ1-4, with D hard to call. CDR1 and CDR2 (germline): DFQATT, SNEGSKA (reference sequence). This CDR3 has 13 amino acids. The CDR3 reads CSASKGVNEKLLF. DNA for the CDR3: TGCAGTGCTAGTAAGGGAGTTAATGAAAAACTGCTTTTT.

Comment on this clonotype: Because the CDR3 is missing its conserved closing phenylalanine or tryptophan, this is likely a read error. The V call is TRBV7-9, the J call TRBJ1-4, with D possibly matching TRBD1 (5 bases). The CDR3 spans 14 residues. The germline V gene encodes CDR1 SEHNR and CDR2 FQNEAQ (reference sequence). The CDR3: CATPQESTNEKLFS. CDR3 in DNA: TGCGCCACACCACAGGAGTCAACTAATGAAAAACTGTTTTCT.

Points on this clonotype: A read error may account for a junction end that differs from germline. The genes are TRBV18 and TRBJ2-4, with D perhaps TRBD1 or TRBD2 (5 bases each). Germline loops: CDR1 KGHSH, CDR2 LQKENI. This CDR3 has 13 amino acids. The CDR3 loop is CVSSPGTGIIQYF. In DNA form, the CDR3 reads TGTGTCAGCTCACCAGGGACCGGCATCATTCAGTACTTC.